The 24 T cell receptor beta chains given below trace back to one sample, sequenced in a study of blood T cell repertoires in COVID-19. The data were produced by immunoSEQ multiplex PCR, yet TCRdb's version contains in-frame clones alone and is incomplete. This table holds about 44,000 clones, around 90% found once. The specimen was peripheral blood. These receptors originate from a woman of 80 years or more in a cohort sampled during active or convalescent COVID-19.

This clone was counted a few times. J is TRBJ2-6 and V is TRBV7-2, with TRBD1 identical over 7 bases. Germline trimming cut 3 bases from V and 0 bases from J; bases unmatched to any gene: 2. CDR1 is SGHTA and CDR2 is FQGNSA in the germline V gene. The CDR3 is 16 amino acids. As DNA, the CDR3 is TGTGCCAGCAGCTTGGGACAGCTCTCTGGGGCCAACGTCCTGACTTTC. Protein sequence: CASSLGQLSGANVLTF.

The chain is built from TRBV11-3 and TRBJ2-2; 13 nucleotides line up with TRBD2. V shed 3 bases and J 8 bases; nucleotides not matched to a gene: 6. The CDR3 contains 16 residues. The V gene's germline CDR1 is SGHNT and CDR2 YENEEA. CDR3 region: CASSFRLAGGLGELFF. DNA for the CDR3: TGTGCCAGCAGCTTTCGACTAGCGGGAGGCCTTGGGGAGCTGTTTTTT.

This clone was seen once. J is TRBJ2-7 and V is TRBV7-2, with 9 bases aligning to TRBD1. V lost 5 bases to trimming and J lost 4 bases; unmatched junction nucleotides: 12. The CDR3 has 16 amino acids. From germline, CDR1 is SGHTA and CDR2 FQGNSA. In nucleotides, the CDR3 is TGTGCCAGCAGCCCTGACGGGGGGACAGGGAGGTACGAGCAGTACTTC. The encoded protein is CASSPDGGTGRYEQYF.

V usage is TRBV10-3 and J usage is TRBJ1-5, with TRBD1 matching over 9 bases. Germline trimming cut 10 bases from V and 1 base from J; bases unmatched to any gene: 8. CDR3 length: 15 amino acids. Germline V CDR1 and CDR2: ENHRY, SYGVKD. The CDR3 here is CATSEGTGSNQPQHF. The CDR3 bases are TGTGCCACTAGTGAAGGGACAGGGAGCAATCAGCCCCAGCATTTT.

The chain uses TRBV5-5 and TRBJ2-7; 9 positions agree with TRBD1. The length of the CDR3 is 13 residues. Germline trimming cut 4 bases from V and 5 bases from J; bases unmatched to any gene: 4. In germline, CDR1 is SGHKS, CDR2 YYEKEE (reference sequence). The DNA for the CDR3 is TGTGCCAGCAGCGGATGGACAGGGGACGAGCAGTACTTC. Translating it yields CASSGWTGDEQYF.

CDR3 bases: TGCGCCAGCAAAGCTAGCGGGGGAACGGGGACCCAGTACTTC. It is translated as CASKASGGTGTQYF. The genes are TRBV5-1 and TRBJ2-5; 10 bases are shared with TRBD2. CDR3 length equals 14 residues. Looked up from germline, CDR1 is SGHRS and CDR2 is YFSETQ. Trimming at V came to 6 bases and at J to 7 bases, leaving 9 bases not matched to a gene. The full variable domain, with the rest looked up from reference TRBV5-1 and TRBJ2-5, is KAGVTQTPRYLIKTRGQQVTLSCSPISGHRSVSWYQQTPGQGLQFLFEYFSETQRNKGNFPGRFSGRQFSNSRSEMNVSTLELGDSALYLCASKASGGTGTQYFGPGTRLLVL.

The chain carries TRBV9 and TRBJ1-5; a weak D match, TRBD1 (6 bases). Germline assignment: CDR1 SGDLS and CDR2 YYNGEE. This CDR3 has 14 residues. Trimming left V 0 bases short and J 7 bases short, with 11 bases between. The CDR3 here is CASSVGTVGQPQHF. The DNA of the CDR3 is TGTGCCAGCAGCGTAGGGACAGTAGGCCAGCCCCAGCATTTT.

The CDR3 DNA sequence: TGTGCCAGCAGAGTAGGGACTATAGGCATCAATGAGCAGTTCTTC. It encodes CASRVGTIGINEQFF. The V gene is TRBV2, the J gene TRBJ2-1; 7 bases line up with TRBD2. The V gene's germline CDR1 is SNHLY and CDR2 FYNNEI. The CDR3 length is 15 residues. The trim removed 6 bases at V and 6 bases at J, leaving 11 bases unmatched. Supplemented by reference TRBV2 and TRBJ2-1, the full variable domain reads EPEVTQTPSHQVTQMGQEVILRCVPISNHLYFYWYRQILGQKVEFLVSFYNNEISEKSEIFDDQFSVERPDGSNFTLKIRSTKLEDSAMYFCASRVGTIGINEQFFGPGTRLTVL.

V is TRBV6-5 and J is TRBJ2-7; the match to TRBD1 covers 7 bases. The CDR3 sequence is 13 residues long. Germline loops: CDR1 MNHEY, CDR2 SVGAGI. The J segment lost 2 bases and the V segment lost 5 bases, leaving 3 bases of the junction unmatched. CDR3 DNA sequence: TGTGCCAGCAGTACCGGGACAGCCTACGAGCAGTACTTC. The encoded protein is CASSTGTAYEQYF.

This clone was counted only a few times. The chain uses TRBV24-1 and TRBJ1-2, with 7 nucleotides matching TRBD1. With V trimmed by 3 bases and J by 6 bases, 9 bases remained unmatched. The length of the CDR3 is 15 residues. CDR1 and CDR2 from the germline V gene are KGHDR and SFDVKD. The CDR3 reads CATSDPRTGDDGYTF. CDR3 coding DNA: TGTGCCACCAGTGATCCCCGAACAGGGGATGATGGCTACACCTTC.

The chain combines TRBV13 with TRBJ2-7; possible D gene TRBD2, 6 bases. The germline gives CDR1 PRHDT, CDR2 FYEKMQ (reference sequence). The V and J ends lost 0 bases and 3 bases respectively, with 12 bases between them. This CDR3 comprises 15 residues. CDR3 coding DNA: TGTGCCAGCAGCTTAGGTCTTAGCGGATACTACGAGCAGTACTTC. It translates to CASSLGLSGYYEQYF.

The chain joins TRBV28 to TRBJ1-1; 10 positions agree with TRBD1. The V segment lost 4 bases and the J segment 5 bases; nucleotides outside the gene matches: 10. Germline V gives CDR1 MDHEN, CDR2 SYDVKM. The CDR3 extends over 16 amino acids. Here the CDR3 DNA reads TGTGCCAGCAGTTCTCCTGGACAGGGGGTGGATACTGAAGCTTTCTTT. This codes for CASSSPGQGVDTEAFF.

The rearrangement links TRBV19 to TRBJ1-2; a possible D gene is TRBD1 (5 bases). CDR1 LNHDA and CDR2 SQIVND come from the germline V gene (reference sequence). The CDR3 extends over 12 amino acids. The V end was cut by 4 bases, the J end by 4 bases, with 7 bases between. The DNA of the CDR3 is TGTGCCAGTAGTAGCCAGGGCTATGGCTACACCTTC. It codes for CASSSQGYGYTF. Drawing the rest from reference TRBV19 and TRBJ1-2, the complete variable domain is DGGITQSPKYLFRKEGQNVTLSCEQNLNHDAMYWYRQDPGQGLRLIYYSQIVNDFQKGDIAEGYSVSREKKESFPLTVTSAQKNPTAFYLCASSSQGYGYTFGSGTRLTVV.

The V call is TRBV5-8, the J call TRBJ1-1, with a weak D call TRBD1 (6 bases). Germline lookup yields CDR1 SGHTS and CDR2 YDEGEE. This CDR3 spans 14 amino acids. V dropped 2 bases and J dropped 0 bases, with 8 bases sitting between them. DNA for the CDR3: TGTGCCAGCAGCTTTGAGGGGGTGAACACTGAAGCTTTCTTT. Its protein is CASSFEGVNTEAFF.

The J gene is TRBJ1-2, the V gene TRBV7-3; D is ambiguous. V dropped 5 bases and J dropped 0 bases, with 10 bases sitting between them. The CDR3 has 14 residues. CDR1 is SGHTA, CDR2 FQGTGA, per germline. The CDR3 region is CASSVQGANYGYTF. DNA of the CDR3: TGTGCCAGCAGCGTACAAGGAGCTAACTATGGCTACACCTTC.

Here the CDR3 DNA reads TGCGCCAGCAGCCAGTTTACCTCCGCGGGTTTTGAAGCTTTCTTT. Translation gives CASSQFTSAGFEAFF. V and J are TRBV4-3 and TRBJ1-1; unclear D gene. Trimming pared 3 bases from V and 7 bases from J, leaving 18 bases between. This CDR3 is built from 15 residues. Per germline, CDR1 LGHNA and CDR2 YSLEER.

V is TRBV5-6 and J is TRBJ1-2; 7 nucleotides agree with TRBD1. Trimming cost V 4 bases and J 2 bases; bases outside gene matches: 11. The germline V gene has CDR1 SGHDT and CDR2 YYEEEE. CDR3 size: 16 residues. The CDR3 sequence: CASSLAGGRGNYGYTF. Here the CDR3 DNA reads TGTGCCAGCAGCCTGGCCGGGGGCAGGGGGAACTATGGCTACACCTTC.

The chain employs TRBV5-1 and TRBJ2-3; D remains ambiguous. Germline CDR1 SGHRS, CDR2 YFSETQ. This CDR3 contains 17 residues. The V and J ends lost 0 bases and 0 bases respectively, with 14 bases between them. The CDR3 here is CASSLALGGASTDTQYF. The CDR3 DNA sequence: TGCGCCAGCAGCTTGGCCCTCGGCGGAGCTAGCACAGATACGCAGTATTTT. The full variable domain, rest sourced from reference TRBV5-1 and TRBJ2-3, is KAGVTQTPRYLIKTRGQQVTLSCSPISGHRSVSWYQQTPGQGLQFLFEYFSETQRNKGNFPGRFSGRQFSNSRSEMNVSTLELGDSALYLCASSLALGGASTDTQYFGPGTRLTVL.

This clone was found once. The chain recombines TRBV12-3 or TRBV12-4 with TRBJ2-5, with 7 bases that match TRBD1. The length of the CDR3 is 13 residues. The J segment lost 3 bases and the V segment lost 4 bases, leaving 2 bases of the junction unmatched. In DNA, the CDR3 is TGTGCCAGCAGTTCAACAGGGGAAGAGACCCAGTACTTC. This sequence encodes CASSSTGEETQYF.

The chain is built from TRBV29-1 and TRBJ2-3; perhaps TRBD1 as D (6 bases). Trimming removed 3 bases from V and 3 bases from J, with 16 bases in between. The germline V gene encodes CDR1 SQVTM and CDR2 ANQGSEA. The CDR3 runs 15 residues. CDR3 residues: CSVDTDRIGTDTQYF. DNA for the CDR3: TGCAGCGTTGATACAGACAGGATAGGGACAGATACGCAGTATTTT.

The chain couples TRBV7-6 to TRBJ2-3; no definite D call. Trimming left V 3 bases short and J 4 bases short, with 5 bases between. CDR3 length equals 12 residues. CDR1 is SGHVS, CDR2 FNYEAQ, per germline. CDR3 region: CASSFVADTQYF. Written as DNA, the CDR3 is TGTGCCAGCAGCTTCGTTGCAGATACGCAGTATTTT.

CDR3 region: CASSLVPGIDEQFF. Written as DNA, the CDR3 is TGTGCCAGCAGCTTAGTACCAGGGATAGATGAGCAGTTCTTC. The J gene is TRBJ2-1, the V gene TRBV11-2; tentatively, D is TRBD1 (5 bases). CDR3 length: 14 residues. Germline V gene lookup returns CDR1 SGHAT and CDR2 FQNNGV. V was cut by 1 base and J by 8 bases, with 12 bases left in between.

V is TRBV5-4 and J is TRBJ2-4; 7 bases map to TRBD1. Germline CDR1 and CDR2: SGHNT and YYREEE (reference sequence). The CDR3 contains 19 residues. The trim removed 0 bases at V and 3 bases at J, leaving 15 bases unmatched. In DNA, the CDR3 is TGTGCCAGCAGCTTGGGAGGAACTATAGGGGGCTTCGTCAAAAACATTCAGTACTTC. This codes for CASSLGGTIGGFVKNIQYF. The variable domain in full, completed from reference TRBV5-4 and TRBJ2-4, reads ETGVTQSPTHLIKTRGQQVTLRCSSQSGHNTVSWYQQALGQGPQFIFQYYREEENGRGNFPPRFSGLQFPNYSSELNVNALELDDSALYLCASSLGGTIGGFVKNIQYFGAGTRLSVL.

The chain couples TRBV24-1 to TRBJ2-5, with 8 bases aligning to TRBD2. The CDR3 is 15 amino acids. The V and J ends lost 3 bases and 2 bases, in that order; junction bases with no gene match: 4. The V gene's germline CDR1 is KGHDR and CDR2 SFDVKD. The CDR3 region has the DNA TGTGCCACCAGTGATGGCGGGGGGCCTCAAGAGACCCAGTACTTC. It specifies CATSDGGGPQETQYF.